This T cell receptor beta chain was recovered during a study of T cell changes during pregnancy in multiple sclerosis. This clone showed up just once. Method: immunoSEQ multiplex PCR; TCRdb's copy keeps in-frame clones and lacks some. The sample carries 50,000 to 75,000 clones, roughly 91% recorded once. The receptor was derived from a female donor in good health, enrolled as a control in a pregnancy study. Sequencing used peripheral blood, obtained in the third trimester of pregnancy.

The CDR3 DNA is TGTGCCAGCAGCTTAGCGGGGGGTCGCAATGAGCAGTTCTTC. Protein sequence: CASSLAGGRNEQFF. The chain is built from TRBV7-6 and TRBJ2-1; D is perhaps TRBD2 (6 bases). The CDR3 extends over 14 amino acids. Looked up from germline, CDR1 is SGHVS and CDR2 is FNYEAQ. V dropped 0 bases and J dropped 6 bases, with 9 bases sitting between them.